The 25 T cell receptor beta chains in this list originate from one sample, sequenced in a study of patients and donors after allogeneic stem cell transplantation. One entry per CDR3 protein results from TCRdb running MiXCR on the RT-PCR reads. The sample lists over 150,000 distinct CDR3 sequences, about 30% occurring once. The specimen was blood, either unsorted or a sorted T cell fraction (not recorded which). All receptors come from a human donor who was either an allogeneic HSCT recipient or a stem cell or donor lymphocyte infusion donor (not recorded which). It is not recorded whose cells these are; they may come from a transplant donor.

The chain carries TRBV12-3 or TRBV12-4 and TRBJ1-3, with a possible D match to TRBD1 (6 bases). With 4 bases removed from V and 0 bases from J, the gap between germline ends came to 22 bases. The CDR3 extends over 19 amino acids. The CDR3 reads CASSSSSQQQGPSGNTIYF. The CDR3 DNA sequence: TGTGCCAGCAGTTCCTCATCACAACAACAGGGCCCCTCTGGAAACACCATATATTTT.

The chain employs TRBV5-6 and TRBJ2-1; D gene uncertain. The germline V and J ends were trimmed by 3 bases and 0 bases, with 10 bases remaining between them. CDR3 length equals 15 residues. Germline V CDR1 and CDR2: SGHDT, YYEEEE. The CDR3 loop reads CASSSPVSSYNEQFF. CDR3 coding DNA: TGTGCCAGCAGCTCACCCGTGAGCTCCTACAATGAGCAGTTCTTC.

This clonotype was observed many times. This chain joins TRBV6-5 and TRBJ1-4, with D hard to call. Germline V gene sequence: CDR1 MNHEY, CDR2 SVGAGI. V was trimmed by 7 bases and J by 7 bases, leaving 4 bases between them. The CDR3 extends over 10 amino acids. In DNA form, the CDR3 reads TGTGCCAGCAAGGGTGAAAAACTGTTTTTT. Translation gives CASKGEKLFF.

This clonotype was seen a few times. V and J are TRBV7-9 and TRBJ1-6; TRBD1 matches at 7 bases. The CDR3 loop spans 16 amino acids. The V gene end was trimmed by 3 bases and the J gene end by 7 bases; junction bases not matched to a gene: 9. Germline lookup yields CDR1 SEHNR and CDR2 FQNEAQ (reference sequence). This CDR3 reads CASSFRTGTENSPLHF. In DNA form, the CDR3 reads TGTGCCAGCAGCTTCAGAACCGGGACAGAGAATTCACCCCTCCACTTT.

The chain recombines TRBV6-5 with TRBJ2-7; 8 bases map to TRBD1. The CDR3 is 13 amino acids. The V gene's germline CDR1 is MNHEY and CDR2 SVGAGI. Losses at the gene ends were 7 bases for V and 9 bases for J; bases not matched to a gene: 11. The CDR3 loop is CASNPGQGWSQYF. The CDR3 DNA reads as TGTGCCAGCAACCCCGGACAGGGTTGGTCGCAGTACTTC.

The rearrangement links TRBV7-2 to TRBJ2-1; D perhaps matches TRBD2 (6 bases). Trimming took off 1 base at V and 3 bases at J, with 10 bases between the two ends. This CDR3 spans 15 amino acids. Looked up from germline, CDR1 is SGHTA and CDR2 is FQGNSA. Here the CDR3 reads CASSLGSGGYNEQFF. The CDR3 DNA reads as TGTGCCAGCAGCTTAGGTAGCGGCGGCTACAATGAGCAGTTCTTC.

This clonotype has a handful of counts. The chain joins TRBV7-9 to TRBJ2-1; the D is unclear. The CDR3 extends over 15 amino acids. Trimming took off 5 bases at V and 5 bases at J, with 16 bases between the two ends. CDR1 and CDR2 (germline): SEHNR, FQNEAQ (reference sequence). The CDR3 is CASSLWNLEDNEQFF. CDR3 DNA: TGTGCCAGCAGCCTATGGAATTTAGAGGACAATGAGCAGTTCTTC. Complete variable domain (other parts from reference TRBV7-9 and TRBJ2-1): DTGVSQNPRHKITKRGQNVTFRCDPISEHNRLYWYRQTLGQGPEFLTYFQNEAQLEKSRLLSDRFSAERPKGSFSTLEIQRTEQGDSAMYLCASSLWNLEDNEQFFGPGTRLTVL.

The chain couples TRBV5-1 to TRBJ2-1; tentative D call: TRBD2 (5 bases). The V gene's germline CDR1 is SGHRS and CDR2 YFSETQ. V lost 4 bases and J 0 bases, leaving 14 bases between the germline ends. The CDR3 is 16 residues long. CDR3 sequence (DNA): TGCGCCAGCAGCGCCCTTACTGGGAGCTCCTACAATGAGCAGTTCTTC. Amino acid sequence: CASSALTGSSYNEQFF.

The rearrangement links TRBV20-1 to TRBJ2-2; a possible D gene is TRBD2 (6 bases). Between the trimmed V and J ends, which lost 4 bases and 1 base, there was a span of 13 bases. CDR3 length: 15 amino acids. Germline-derived CDR1 and CDR2 are DFQATT and SNEGSKA (reference sequence). CDR3 sequence (DNA): TGCAGTGCTAAGCCGGGACTGCGGAACACCGGGGAGCTGTTTTTT. This encodes CSAKPGLRNTGELFF.

This clonotype was observed a handful of times. The chain has TRBV10-3 and TRBJ2-3, with D uncertain. The CDR3 consists of 16 residues. Trimming pared 6 bases from V and 3 bases from J, leaving 19 bases between. Germline V gene lookup returns CDR1 ENHRY and CDR2 SYGVKD. In DNA, the CDR3 is TGTGCCATCAGAGTGGGCCCTCTCCTAGGGACAGATACGCAGTATTTT. The encoded protein is CAIRVGPLLGTDTQYF.

J is TRBJ1-6 and V is TRBV20-1, with D maybe TRBD1 (5 bases). CDR1 and CDR2 from the germline V gene are DFQATT and SNEGSKA (reference sequence). The V end was cut by 3 bases, the J end by 13 bases, with 10 bases between. This CDR3 spans 11 amino acids. This CDR3 reads CSASGASPLHF. For the CDR3, the DNA is TGCAGTGCTAGCGGGGCCTCCCCCCTCCACTTT.

This clonotype was found a few times. V and J are TRBV27 and TRBJ1-6; D gene uncertain. The CDR3 is made up of 13 amino acids. V was cut by 3 bases and J by 10 bases, with 10 bases left in between. Germline CDR1 MNHEY, CDR2 SMNVEV (reference sequence). The chain's CDR3 is CASSFGLWSPLHF. CDR3 coding DNA: TGTGCCAGCAGTTTCGGGTTGTGGTCACCCCTCCACTTT.

The chain employs TRBV6-6 and TRBJ2-7; D remains ambiguous. Germline-derived CDR1 and CDR2 are MNHNY and SVGAGI (reference sequence). Trimming removed 5 bases from V and 4 bases from J, with 15 bases in between. The CDR3 contains 14 residues. CDR3 protein: CASSHHRSPYEQYF. The CDR3 DNA is TGTGCCAGCAGTCACCATAGGTCCCCATACGAGCAGTACTTC.

This clonotype has just a few counts. V is TRBV4-2 and J is TRBJ2-7; tentatively, D is TRBD2 (5 bases). V was clipped by 4 bases and J by 6 bases, with 19 bases between them. The CDR3 spans 15 residues. Looked up from germline, CDR1 is LGHNA and CDR2 is YNFKEQ. The CDR3 is CASSPDRLAVGEQYF. For the CDR3, the DNA is TGTGCCAGCAGCCCCGATCGGCTAGCAGTGGGCGAGCAGTACTTC.

This clonotype has a single count. The chain joins TRBV5-1 to TRBJ2-1; 9 positions match TRBD2. Looked up from germline, CDR1 is SGHRS and CDR2 is YFSETQ. After removal of 0 bases from V and 7 bases from J, the junction contained 11 bases not matched to a gene. The CDR3 sequence is 17 residues long. The CDR3 protein is CASSLAPSGILVNEQFF. In DNA, the CDR3 is TGCGCCAGCAGCTTGGCCCCTAGCGGGATTCTGGTTAATGAGCAGTTCTTC.

The chain has TRBV27 and TRBJ2-3; D gene unclear. Germline CDR1 reads MNHEY; CDR2 reads SMNVEV (reference sequence). The CDR3 is 14 residues long. Trimming stripped 3 bases from V and 2 bases from J, with 9 bases between. This CDR3 is CASSFGFPTDTQYF. As DNA, the CDR3 is TGTGCCAGCAGTTTCGGTTTCCCCACAGATACGCAGTATTTT.

CDR3 in DNA: TGCAGCGCCTCTCGAGGGGGCGCGGGCTCCTACGAGCAGTACTTC. Translated: CSASRGGAGSYEQYF. The chain joins TRBV29-1 to TRBJ2-7; 7 bases map to TRBD1. Per germline, CDR1 SQVTM and CDR2 ANQGSEA. The CDR3 contains 15 residues. V lost 7 bases, J lost 0 bases, and 12 bases stayed unmatched.

This clonotype was observed many times. The chain combines TRBV30 with TRBJ1-5, with unresolved D. This CDR3 is 14 amino acids long. From germline, CDR1 is GTSNPN and CDR2 SVGIG (reference sequence). The ends were cut back, 3 bases at V and 1 base at J, with 10 bases in the middle. This CDR3 reads CAWRGGQSNQPQHF. The CDR3 DNA sequence: TGTGCCTGGAGAGGAGGGCAGAGCAATCAGCCCCAGCATTTT. The full variable domain, in which reference TRBV30 and TRBJ1-5 provide the parts outside the CDR3, is SQTIHQWPATLVQPVGSPLSLECTVEGTSNPNLYWYRQAAGRGLQLLFYSVGIGQISSEVPQNLSASRPQDRQFILSSKKLLLSDSGFYLCAWRGGQSNQPQHFGDGTRLSIL.

The V call is TRBV7-9, the J call TRBJ2-1, with 8 nucleotides matching TRBD2. Germline trimming cut 2 bases from V and 3 bases from J; bases unmatched to any gene: 15. The CDR3 contains 19 residues. Looked up from germline, CDR1 is SEHNR and CDR2 is FQNEAQ (reference sequence). The CDR3 coding sequence is TGTGCCAGCAGCTTAAGGAGCGGGAGTTTGGTTCGGGACTACAATGAGCAGTTCTTC. Its protein is CASSLRSGSLVRDYNEQFF.

The chain couples TRBV4-2 to TRBJ1-2; D is possibly TRBD1 (6 bases). Germline assignment: CDR1 LGHNA and CDR2 YNFKEQ. The CDR3 spans 16 residues. V dropped 2 bases and J dropped 5 bases, with 18 bases sitting between them. CDR3 residues: CASSQPSGQLLYGYTF. In DNA form, the CDR3 reads TGTGCCAGCAGCCAACCGTCCGGACAGCTTCTTTATGGCTACACCTTC.

This clonotype was observed a handful of times. The chain has TRBV24-1 and TRBJ2-3; D is uncertain. Germline V gene sequence: CDR1 KGHDR, CDR2 SFDVKD. The V gene lost 10 bases and the J gene lost 4 bases, with 8 bases spanning the gap. This CDR3 contains 11 residues. The CDR3 DNA is TGTGCCACGGAGAGTTCAGATACGCAGTATTTT. Its translation is CATESSDTQYF.

In its sample, this clonotype was seen a few times. This chain links TRBV20-1 with TRBJ2-5, with 9 bases fitting TRBD2. The CDR3 sequence is 15 residues long. Germline assignment: CDR1 DFQATT and CDR2 SNEGSKA (reference sequence). J lost 5 bases, V lost 6 bases, and 13 bases had no gene match. The chain's CDR3 is CSAEGLSGSEETQYF. Here the CDR3 DNA reads TGCAGTGCCGAAGGTCTTAGCGGGAGCGAGGAGACCCAGTACTTC.

This clonotype was detected once. The V call is TRBV4-2, the J call TRBJ2-3, with TRBD2 matching over 8 bases. Germline trimming cut 1 base from V and 4 bases from J; bases unmatched to any gene: 16. This CDR3 is 19 amino acids long. Germline V gene lookup returns CDR1 LGHNA and CDR2 YNFKEQ. The CDR3 spells CASSQGVVGIAGLPDTQYF. Here the CDR3 DNA reads TGTGCCAGCAGCCAAGGGGTAGTAGGAATAGCGGGGCTCCCAGATACGCAGTATTTT.

The genes are TRBV5-1 and TRBJ1-3; D is undetermined. Germline-derived CDR1 and CDR2 are SGHRS and YFSETQ. Trimming took 7 bases from V and 0 from J, leaving 14 bases between them. This CDR3 has 15 residues. The CDR3 sequence: CASRPGLPSGNTIYF. CDR3 bases: TGCGCCAGCCGCCCAGGTCTACCCTCTGGAAACACCATATATTTT.

This clonotype occurred a few times. V gene TRBV12-3 or TRBV12-4 combines with J gene TRBJ2-7, with a tentative D call TRBD1 (6 bases). V was clipped by 4 bases and J by 2 bases, with 9 bases between them. This CDR3 contains 13 residues. In DNA, the CDR3 is TGTGCCAGCAGTTCGGGACATACCTACGAGCAGTACTTC. This translates into CASSSGHTYEQYF.